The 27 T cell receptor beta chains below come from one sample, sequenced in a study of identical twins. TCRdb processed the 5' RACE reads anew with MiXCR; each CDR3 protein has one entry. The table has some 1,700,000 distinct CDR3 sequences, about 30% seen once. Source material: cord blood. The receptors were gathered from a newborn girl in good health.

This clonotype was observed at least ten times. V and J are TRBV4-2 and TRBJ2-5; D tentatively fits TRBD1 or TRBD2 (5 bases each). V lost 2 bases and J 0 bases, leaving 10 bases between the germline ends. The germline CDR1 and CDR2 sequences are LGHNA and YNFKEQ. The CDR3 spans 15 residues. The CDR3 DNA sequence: TGTGCCAGCAGCCAACCTGGGGGAAACCAAGAGACCCAGTACTTC. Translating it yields CASSQPGGNQETQYF.

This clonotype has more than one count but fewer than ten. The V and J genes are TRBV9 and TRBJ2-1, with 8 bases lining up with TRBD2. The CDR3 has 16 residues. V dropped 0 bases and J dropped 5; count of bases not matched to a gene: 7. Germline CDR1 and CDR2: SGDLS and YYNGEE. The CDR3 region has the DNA TGTGCCAGCAGCGTAGGAGGGACTAGGCCCAACAATGAGCAGTTCTTC. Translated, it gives CASSVGGTRPNNEQFF.

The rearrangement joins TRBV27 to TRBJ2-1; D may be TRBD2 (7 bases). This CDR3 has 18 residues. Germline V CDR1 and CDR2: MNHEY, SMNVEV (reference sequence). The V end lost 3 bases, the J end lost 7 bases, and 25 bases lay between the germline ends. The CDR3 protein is CASSFWGKAGVRGNEQFF. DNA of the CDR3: TGTGCCAGCAGTTTTTGGGGGAAGGCGGGAGTTAGGGGGAATGAGCAGTTCTTC.

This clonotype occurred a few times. The CDR3 spells CASADINEQYF. CDR3 nucleotides: TGCGCCAGCGCAGACATCAACGAGCAGTACTTC. This chain uses TRBV5-1 with TRBJ2-5; D gene uncertain. Gene TRBJ2-7 matches the end of the DNA better, so the J call may be wrong. The germline V gene has CDR1 SGHRS and CDR2 YFSETQ. The CDR3 spans 11 residues.

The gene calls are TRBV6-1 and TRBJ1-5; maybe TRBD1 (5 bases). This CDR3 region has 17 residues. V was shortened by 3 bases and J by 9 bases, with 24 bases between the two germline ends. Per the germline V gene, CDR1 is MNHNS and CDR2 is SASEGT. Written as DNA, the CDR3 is TGTGCCAGCAGTGATTCGAATTTGGGGCATCTTCGGCGGCCCCAGCATTTT. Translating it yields CASSDSNLGHLRRPQHF.

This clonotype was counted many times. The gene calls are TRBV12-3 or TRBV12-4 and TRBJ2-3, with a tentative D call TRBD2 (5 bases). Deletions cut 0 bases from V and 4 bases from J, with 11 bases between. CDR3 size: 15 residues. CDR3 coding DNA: TGTGCCAGCAGTTTAGCCCAAGGGAGCGCAGATACGCAGTATTTT. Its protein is CASSLAQGSADTQYF.

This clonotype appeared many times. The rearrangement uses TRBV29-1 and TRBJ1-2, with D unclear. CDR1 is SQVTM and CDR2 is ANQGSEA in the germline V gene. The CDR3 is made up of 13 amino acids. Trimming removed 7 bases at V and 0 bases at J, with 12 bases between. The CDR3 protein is CSAGGQPNYGYTF. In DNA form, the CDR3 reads TGCAGCGCTGGAGGGCAGCCTAACTATGGCTACACCTTC.

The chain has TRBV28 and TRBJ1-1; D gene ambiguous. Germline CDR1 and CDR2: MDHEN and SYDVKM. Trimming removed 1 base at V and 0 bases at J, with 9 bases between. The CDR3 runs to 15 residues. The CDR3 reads CASSLSQSMNTEAFF. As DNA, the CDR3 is TGTGCCAGCAGTTTATCGCAGTCGATGAACACTGAAGCTTTCTTT.

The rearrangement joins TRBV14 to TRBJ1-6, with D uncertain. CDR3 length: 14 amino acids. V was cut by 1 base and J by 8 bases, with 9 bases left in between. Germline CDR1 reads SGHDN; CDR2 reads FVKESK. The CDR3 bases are TGTGCCAGCAGCCAAGGACCAGCCGATTCACCCCTCCACTTT. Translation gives CASSQGPADSPLHF.

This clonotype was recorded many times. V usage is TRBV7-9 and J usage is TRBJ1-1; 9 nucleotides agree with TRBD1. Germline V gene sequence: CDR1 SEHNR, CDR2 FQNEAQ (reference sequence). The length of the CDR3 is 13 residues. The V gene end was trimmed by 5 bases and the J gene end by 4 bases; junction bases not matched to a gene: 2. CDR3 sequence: CASSATGGTEAFF. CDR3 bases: TGTGCCAGCAGCGCGACAGGGGGCACTGAAGCTTTCTTT.

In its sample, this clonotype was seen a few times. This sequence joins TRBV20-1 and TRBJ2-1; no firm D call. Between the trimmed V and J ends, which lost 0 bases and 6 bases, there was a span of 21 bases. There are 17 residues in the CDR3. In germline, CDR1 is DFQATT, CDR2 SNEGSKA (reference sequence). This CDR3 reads CSARDQEKLFGLNEQFF. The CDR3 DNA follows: TGCAGTGCTAGAGATCAAGAAAAGTTGTTCGGCCTCAATGAGCAGTTCTTC.

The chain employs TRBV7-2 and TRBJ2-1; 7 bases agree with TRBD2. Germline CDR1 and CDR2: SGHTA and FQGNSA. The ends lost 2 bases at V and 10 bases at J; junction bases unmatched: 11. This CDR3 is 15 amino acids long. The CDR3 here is CASSLNSGAFREQFF. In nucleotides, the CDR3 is TGTGCCAGCAGCTTAAACAGCGGGGCGTTCCGAGAGCAGTTCTTC.

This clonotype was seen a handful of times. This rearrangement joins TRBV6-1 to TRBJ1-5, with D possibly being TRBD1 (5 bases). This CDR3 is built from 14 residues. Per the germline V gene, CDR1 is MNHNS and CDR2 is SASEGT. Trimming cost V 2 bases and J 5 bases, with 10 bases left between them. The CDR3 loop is CASSESGRYQPQHF. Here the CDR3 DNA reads TGTGCCAGCAGTGAATCAGGGAGATATCAGCCCCAGCATTTT.

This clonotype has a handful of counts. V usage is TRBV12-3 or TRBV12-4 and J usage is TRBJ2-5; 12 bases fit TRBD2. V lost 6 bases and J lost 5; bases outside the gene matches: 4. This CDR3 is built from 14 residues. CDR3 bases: TGTGCCAGCAGACGCGGACTAGCGGGGGAGACCCAGTACTTC. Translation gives CASRRGLAGETQYF.

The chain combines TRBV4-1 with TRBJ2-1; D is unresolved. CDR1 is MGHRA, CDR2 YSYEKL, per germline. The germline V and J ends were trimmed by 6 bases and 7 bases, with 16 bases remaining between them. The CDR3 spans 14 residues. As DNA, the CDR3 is TGCGCCAGCAGTCGAGCGTGGGCCGGGAATGAGCAGTTCTTC. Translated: CASSRAWAGNEQFF.

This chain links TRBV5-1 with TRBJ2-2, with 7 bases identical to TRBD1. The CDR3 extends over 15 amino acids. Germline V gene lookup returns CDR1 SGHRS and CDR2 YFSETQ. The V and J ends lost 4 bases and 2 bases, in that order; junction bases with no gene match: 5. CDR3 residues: CASSRGTENTGELFF. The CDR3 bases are TGCGCCAGCAGCCGAGGGACAGAAAACACCGGGGAGCTGTTTTTT.

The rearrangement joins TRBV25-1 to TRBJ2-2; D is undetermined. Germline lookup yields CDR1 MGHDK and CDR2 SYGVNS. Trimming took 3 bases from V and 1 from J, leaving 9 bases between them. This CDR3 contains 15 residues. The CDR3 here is CASSDPDRNTGELFF. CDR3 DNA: TGTGCCAGCAGTGACCCCGACCGGAACACCGGGGAGCTGTTTTTT.

CDR3 loop: CASSLAGGLAAYEQYF. Here the CDR3 DNA reads TGTGCCAGCAGCTTAGCTGGCGGACTAGCGGCCTACGAGCAGTACTTC. V and J are TRBV7-2 and TRBJ2-7, with 10 nucleotides matching TRBD2. CDR1 and CDR2 from the germline V gene are SGHTA and FQGNSA. This CDR3 has 16 residues. Losses at the gene ends were 0 bases for V and 2 bases for J; bases not matched to a gene: 4.

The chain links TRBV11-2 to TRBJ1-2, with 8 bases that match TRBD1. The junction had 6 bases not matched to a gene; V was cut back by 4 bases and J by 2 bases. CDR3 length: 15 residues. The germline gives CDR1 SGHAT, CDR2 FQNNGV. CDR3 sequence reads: CASSSRTGMNYGYTF. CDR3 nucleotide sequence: TGTGCCAGCAGCTCGCGGACAGGGATGAACTATGGCTACACCTTC.

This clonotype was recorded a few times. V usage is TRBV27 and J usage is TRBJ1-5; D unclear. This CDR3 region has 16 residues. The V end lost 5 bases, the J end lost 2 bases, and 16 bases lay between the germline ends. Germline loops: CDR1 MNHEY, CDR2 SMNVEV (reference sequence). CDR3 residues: CASSLDRPYGNQPQHF. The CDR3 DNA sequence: TGTGCCAGCAGTCTGGACCGTCCTTATGGCAATCAGCCCCAGCATTTT.

The CDR3 here is CASSLLGGQGNQPQHF. CDR3 nucleotides: TGTGCCAGCAGTTTACTCGGGGGACAGGGTAATCAGCCCCAGCATTTT. The V gene is TRBV6-6, the J gene TRBJ1-5; 9 bases are shared with TRBD1. In germline, CDR1 is MNHNY, CDR2 SVGAGI (reference sequence). The V segment lost 4 bases and the J segment 4 bases; nucleotides outside the gene matches: 8. This CDR3 has 16 amino acids.

The CDR3 protein is CASNPSTSGFYNEQFF. The CDR3 DNA is TGTGCCAGCAATCCCTCGACTAGCGGTTTTTACAATGAGCAGTTCTTC. The rearrangement uses TRBV6-2 or TRBV6-3 and TRBJ2-1; 9 bases are shared with TRBD2. V lost 7 bases, J lost 4 bases, and 11 bases stayed unmatched. This CDR3 has 16 amino acids. The V gene's germline CDR1 is MNHEY and CDR2 SVGEGT.

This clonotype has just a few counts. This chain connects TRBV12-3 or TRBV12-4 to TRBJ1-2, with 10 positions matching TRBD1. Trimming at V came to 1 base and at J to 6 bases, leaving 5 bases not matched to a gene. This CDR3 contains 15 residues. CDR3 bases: TGTGCCAGCAGTTTAGTGGGACAGGGGTACGATGGCTACACCTTC. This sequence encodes CASSLVGQGYDGYTF.

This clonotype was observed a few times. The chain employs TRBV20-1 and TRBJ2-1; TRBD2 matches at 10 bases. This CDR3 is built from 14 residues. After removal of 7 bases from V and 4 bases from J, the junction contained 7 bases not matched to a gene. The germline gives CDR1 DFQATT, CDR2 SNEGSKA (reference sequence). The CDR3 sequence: CSGPPSGGYNEQFF. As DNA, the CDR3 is TGCAGTGGCCCCCCTAGCGGGGGATACAATGAGCAGTTCTTC.

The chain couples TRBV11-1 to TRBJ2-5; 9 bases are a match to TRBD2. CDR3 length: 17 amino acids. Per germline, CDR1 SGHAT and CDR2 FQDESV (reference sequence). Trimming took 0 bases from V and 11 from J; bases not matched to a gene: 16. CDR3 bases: TGTGCCAGCAGCTTAGCCTACAGCCTAGCGGGATTGGGTGAGCAGTACTTC. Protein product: CASSLAYSLAGLGEQYF.

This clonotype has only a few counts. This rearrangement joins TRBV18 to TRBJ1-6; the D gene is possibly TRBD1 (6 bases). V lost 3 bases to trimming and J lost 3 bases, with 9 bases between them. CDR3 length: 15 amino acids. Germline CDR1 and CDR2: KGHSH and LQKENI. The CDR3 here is CASSPGTNYNSPLHF. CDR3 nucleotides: TGTGCCAGCTCACCCGGGACAAACTATAATTCACCCCTCCACTTT.

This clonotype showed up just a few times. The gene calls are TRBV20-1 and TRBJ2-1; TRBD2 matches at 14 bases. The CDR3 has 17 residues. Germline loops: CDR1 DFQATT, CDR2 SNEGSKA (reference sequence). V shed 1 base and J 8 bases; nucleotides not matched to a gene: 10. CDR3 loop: CSARAPGLAGVWDEQFF. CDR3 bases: TGCAGTGCTAGAGCTCCGGGACTAGCGGGAGTCTGGGATGAGCAGTTCTTC.